This is a list of T cell receptor beta chains from one sample in a study of blood T cell repertoires in COVID-19. The method was immunoSEQ multiplex PCR; TCRdb's version includes in-frame clones alone and lacks a portion of them. This repertoire shows 59,000 or so clones, 70% to 90% found once; its top ten account for approximately 5%. Sequencing input: peripheral blood. The receptor set was obtained from a human donor in a cohort sampled during active COVID-19. The CDR3 runs from the conserved cysteine through the conserved F or W. Fields, in order: clone size, V gene, D gene, J gene, CDR3 DNA, CDR3 protein. The D gene is left open where the match is weak. The size field is filled for only some rows; it gives once, few, many or a size class.

clone size: NA; V gene: TRBV10-3; D gene: TRBD1; J gene: TRBJ2-1; CDR3 DNA: TGTGCCATCGGATCCGGGACAGGGGTATACAATGAGCAGTTCTTC; CDR3 protein: CAIGSGTGVYNEQFF
clone size: NA; V gene: TRBV29-1; D gene: TRBD1; J gene: TRBJ1-6; CDR3 DNA: TGCAGCGTTGAACCCCCGGGACAGAATTCACCCCTCCACTTT; CDR3 protein: CSVEPPGQNSPLHF
clone size: once; V gene: TRBV3-1/TRBV3-2; D gene: NA; J gene: TRBJ1-4; CDR3 DNA: TGTGCCAGCAGCCATGGACAAATTAATGAAAAACTGTTTTTT; CDR3 protein: CASSHGQINEKLFF
clone size: NA; V gene: TRBV19; D gene: NA; J gene: TRBJ1-5; CDR3 DNA: TGTGCCAGTAGTACCGAGAGCAATCAGCCCCAGCATTTT; CDR3 protein: CASSTESNQPQHF
clone size: NA; V gene: TRBV29-1; D gene: NA; J gene: TRBJ1-2; CDR3 DNA: TGCAGCGCCGAGAGGAGGAATGGCTACACCTTC; CDR3 protein: CSAERRNGYTF
clone size: NA; V gene: TRBV12-2; D gene: NA; J gene: TRBJ2-1; CDR3 DNA: TGTGCAAGTCGCTTAGCGCGGGGGATACCGTTCCATGAGCAGTTCTTC; CDR3 protein: CASRLARGIPFHEQFF
clone size: few; V gene: TRBV19; D gene: NA; J gene: TRBJ1-2; CDR3 DNA: TGTGCCACCAGGGGCCTTGACCTGTATGGCTACACCTTC; CDR3 protein: CATRGLDLYGYTF
clone size: NA; V gene: TRBV3-1/TRBV3-2; D gene: TRBD2; J gene: TRBJ2-1; CDR3 DNA: TGTGCCAGCAGCCAATTAAGCGGGGGGATTTCTTACAATGAGCAGTTCTTC; CDR3 protein: CASSQLSGGISYNEQFF
clone size: NA; V gene: TRBV2; D gene: TRBD2; J gene: TRBJ2-1; CDR3 DNA: TGTGCCAGCAGAGCCGCTAGCGGGGTCGGCAATGAGCAGTTCTTC; CDR3 protein: CASRAASGVGNEQFF
clone size: NA; V gene: TRBV7-9; D gene: NA; J gene: TRBJ2-5; CDR3 DNA: TGTGCCAGCAGCTTAGTGTCCGGGACTCAAGAGACCCAGTACTTC; CDR3 protein: CASSLVSGTQETQYF
clone size: NA; V gene: TRBV6-2/TRBV6-3; D gene: TRBD1; J gene: TRBJ1-1; CDR3 DNA: TGTGCCAGCAGTTACCGGCGGGACAGGGGGAAGCTCACTGAAGCTTTCTTT; CDR3 protein: CASSYRRDRGKLTEAFF
clone size: NA; V gene: TRBV9; D gene: TRBD2; J gene: TRBJ2-5; CDR3 DNA: TGTGCCAGCAGCGTGGGGGGACTAGCGGGGAGTCAAGAGACCCAGTACTTC; CDR3 protein: CASSVGGLAGSQETQYF
clone size: NA; V gene: TRBV11-2; D gene: NA; J gene: TRBJ2-3; CDR3 DNA: TGTGCCAGCAGCTTGGGGGCCACGGCTACGCAGTATTTT; CDR3 protein: CASSLGATATQYF
clone size: once; V gene: TRBV7-2; D gene: TRBD2; J gene: TRBJ2-6; CDR3 DNA: TGTGCCAGCAGCTTGCAGGGAGGGCAACTCTCTGGGGCCAACGTCCTGACTTTC; CDR3 protein: CASSLQGGQLSGANVLTF
clone size: NA; V gene: TRBV28; D gene: TRBD2; J gene: TRBJ2-2; CDR3 DNA: TGTGCCAGCAGTTTGGGGGGGGACACCGGGGAGCTGTTTTTT; CDR3 protein: CASSLGGDTGELFF
clone size: NA; V gene: TRBV5-1; D gene: TRBD2; J gene: TRBJ2-5; CDR3 DNA: TGCGCCAGCAAGAAGCGGGAGCAAGAGACCCAGTACTTC; CDR3 protein: CASKKREQETQYF
clone size: NA; V gene: TRBV15; D gene: NA; J gene: TRBJ1-5; CDR3 DNA: TGTGCCACCAGCAGAGGAGTGAGCAATCAGCCCCAGCATTTT; CDR3 protein: CATSRGVSNQPQHF
clone size: NA; V gene: TRBV28; D gene: TRBD1; J gene: TRBJ1-3; CDR3 DNA: TGTGCCAGCAGAGGGACAGGGGGCTCGGGCTCTGGAAACACCATATATTTT; CDR3 protein: CASRGTGGSGSGNTIYF
clone size: NA; V gene: TRBV19; D gene: NA; J gene: TRBJ2-7; CDR3 DNA: TGTGCCAGTAGTGTGCGAAAAAACTACGAGCAGTACTTC; CDR3 protein: CASSVRKNYEQYF
clone size: NA; V gene: TRBV30; D gene: NA; J gene: TRBJ1-1; CDR3 DNA: TGTGCCTGGAGTCACGGGGGGCCGGGCACTGAAGCTTTCTTT; CDR3 protein: CAWSHGGPGTEAFF
clone size: NA; V gene: TRBV5-6; D gene: TRBD1; J gene: TRBJ2-1; CDR3 DNA: TGTGCCAGCAGCCTAGAGACAGGGCCCTACAATGAGCAGTTCTTC; CDR3 protein: CASSLETGPYNEQFF
clone size: NA; V gene: TRBV9; D gene: NA; J gene: TRBJ2-3; CDR3 DNA: TGTGCCAGCAGCTCCGCCGGGACCGGGGGTTCAGATACGCAGTATTTT; CDR3 protein: CASSSAGTGGSDTQYF
clone size: NA; V gene: TRBV5-1; D gene: TRBD1; J gene: TRBJ2-3; CDR3 DNA: TGCGCCAGCAGCTTGGACAGGGGGGTAACAGATACGCAGTATTTT; CDR3 protein: CASSLDRGVTDTQYF
clone size: NA; V gene: TRBV5-5; D gene: NA; J gene: TRBJ2-7; CDR3 DNA: TGTGCCAGCAGCCCCCCAGGGGCACGGGGTTCCTACGAGCAGTACTTC; CDR3 protein: CASSPPGARGSYEQYF
clone size: NA; V gene: TRBV2; D gene: NA; J gene: TRBJ1-4; CDR3 DNA: TGTGCCAGCGCGCCTTATAATGAAAAACTGTTTTTT; CDR3 protein: CASAPYNEKLFF
clone size: NA; V gene: TRBV7-3; D gene: NA; J gene: TRBJ2-5; CDR3 DNA: TGTGCCAGCAGCTTAAGGACAAGGCTCCCAGAGACCCAGTACTTC; CDR3 protein: CASSLRTRLPETQYF
clone size: NA; V gene: TRBV5-1; D gene: TRBD1; J gene: TRBJ1-4; CDR3 DNA: TGCGCCAGCAGCTTGGGGGGACAGGATAATGAAAAACTGTTTTTT; CDR3 protein: CASSLGGQDNEKLFF
clone size: NA; V gene: TRBV18; D gene: NA; J gene: TRBJ1-1; CDR3 DNA: TGTGCCAGCTCACCACGCCAGGGGAGCACTGAAGCTTTCTTT; CDR3 protein: CASSPRQGSTEAFF
clone size: NA; V gene: TRBV7-9; D gene: NA; J gene: TRBJ2-1; CDR3 DNA: TGTGCCAGCAGCTTAGAGAACACGCACAATGAGCAGTTCTTC; CDR3 protein: CASSLENTHNEQFF
clone size: NA; V gene: TRBV5-1; D gene: TRBD2; J gene: TRBJ2-7; CDR3 DNA: TGCGCCAGCAGCTTCGGACTAGCGGGGTTCTCCTACGAGCAGTACTTC; CDR3 protein: CASSFGLAGFSYEQYF
clone size: NA; V gene: TRBV9; D gene: TRBD2; J gene: TRBJ2-1; CDR3 DNA: TGTGCCAGCAGCGTAGTGTCTAGCGGGGGGATGAGCAATGAGCAGTTCTTC; CDR3 protein: CASSVVSSGGMSNEQFF
clone size: NA; V gene: TRBV18; D gene: NA; J gene: TRBJ2-7; CDR3 DNA: TGTGCCAGCTCTCCCAGACATCCTTCTTTGAGCGAGCAGTACTTC; CDR3 protein: CASSPRHPSLSEQYF
clone size: NA; V gene: TRBV19; D gene: NA; J gene: TRBJ2-2; CDR3 DNA: TGTGCCAGTACTAACACGCGGGGAACCACCGGGGAGCTGTTTTTT; CDR3 protein: CASTNTRGTTGELFF
clone size: NA; V gene: TRBV6-2/TRBV6-3; D gene: TRBD2; J gene: TRBJ2-5; CDR3 DNA: TGTGCCAGCAGTTCGCGACTAGCGGAAGAGACCCAGTACTTC; CDR3 protein: CASSSRLAEETQYF
clone size: NA; V gene: TRBV29-1; D gene: NA; J gene: TRBJ2-5; CDR3 DNA: TGCAGCGCCGGTGACAGCTCTGAGACCCAGTACTTC; CDR3 protein: CSAGDSSETQYF
clone size: NA; V gene: TRBV27; D gene: TRBD2; J gene: TRBJ2-5; CDR3 DNA: TGTGCCAGCAGTTTGTTCAGCGGGGGGGAGAGGGAGACCCAGTACTTC; CDR3 protein: CASSLFSGGERETQYF
clone size: NA; V gene: TRBV3-1/TRBV3-2; D gene: NA; J gene: TRBJ1-1; CDR3 DNA: TGTGCCAGCAGCCACCAAACACGAGGTGAAGCTTTCTTT; CDR3 protein: CASSHQTRGEAFF
clone size: NA; V gene: TRBV10-2; D gene: TRBD1; J gene: TRBJ1-2; CDR3 DNA: TGCGCCAGCAGTGGTAACTCTGGGGACAGGTTTGTTTCGGACTATGGCTACACCTTC; CDR3 protein: CASSGNSGDRFVSDYGYTF
clone size: NA; V gene: TRBV27; D gene: TRBD1; J gene: TRBJ2-7; CDR3 DNA: TGTGCCAGCAGTTCAGGGGGCGCATCAATCGTGCAGTACTTC; CDR3 protein: CASSSGGASIVQYF
clone size: NA; V gene: TRBV30; D gene: NA; J gene: TRBJ1-2; CDR3 DNA: TGTGCCTGGATATTGGAGGGAAACTATGGCTACACCTTC; CDR3 protein: CAWILEGNYGYTF
clone size: NA; V gene: TRBV19; D gene: TRBD2; J gene: TRBJ2-7; CDR3 DNA: TGTGCCAGTAGTCCTCCGGGACTAGCGGTCGAGCAGTACTTC; CDR3 protein: CASSPPGLAVEQYF
clone size: large; V gene: TRBV5-4; D gene: NA; J gene: TRBJ1-1; CDR3 DNA: TGTGCCAGCAGCTCCACTCAGAGGGAAGCTTTCTTT; CDR3 protein: CASSSTQREAFF
clone size: few; V gene: TRBV6-1; D gene: NA; J gene: TRBJ2-3; CDR3 DNA: TGTGCCAGCAGTGAAGGTCGGGTTGCTTTCACAGATACGCAGTATTTT; CDR3 protein: CASSEGRVAFTDTQYF
clone size: NA; V gene: TRBV3-1/TRBV3-2; D gene: TRBD1; J gene: TRBJ2-1; CDR3 DNA: TGTGCCAGCAGCCAAAAGGGCGGACAGGGAGGGCAGTTCTTC; CDR3 protein: CASSQKGGQGGQFF
clone size: NA; V gene: TRBV6-5; D gene: NA; J gene: TRBJ2-2; CDR3 DNA: TGTGCCAGCAGGCTACAGGGAAACACCGGGGAGCTGTTTTTT; CDR3 protein: CASRLQGNTGELFF
clone size: NA; V gene: TRBV18; D gene: TRBD2; J gene: TRBJ2-3; CDR3 DNA: TGTGCCAGCTCACCCGTATACGGGGGGACTACAGATACGCAGTATTTT; CDR3 protein: CASSPVYGGTTDTQYF